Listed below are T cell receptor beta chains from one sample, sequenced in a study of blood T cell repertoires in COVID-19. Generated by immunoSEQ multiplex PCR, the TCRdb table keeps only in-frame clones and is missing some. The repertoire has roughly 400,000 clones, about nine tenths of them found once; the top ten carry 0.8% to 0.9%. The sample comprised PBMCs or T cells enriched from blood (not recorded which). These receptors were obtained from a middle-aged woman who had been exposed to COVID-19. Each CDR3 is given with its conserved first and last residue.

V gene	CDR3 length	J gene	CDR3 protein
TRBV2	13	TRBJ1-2	CASSGPGNYGYTF
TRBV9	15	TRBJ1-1	CASSYSGTGNTEAFF
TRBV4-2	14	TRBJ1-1	CASSQLTVNTEAFF
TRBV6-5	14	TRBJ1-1	CASSFDRLNTEAFF
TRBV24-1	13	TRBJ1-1	CATSDRTLSEAFF
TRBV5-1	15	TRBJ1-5	CASSLDRGPNQPQHF
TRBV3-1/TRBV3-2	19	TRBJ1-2	CASSPLRTGVLKVRYGYTF
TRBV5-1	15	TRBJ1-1	CASTLGGGGNTEAFF
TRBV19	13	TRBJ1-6	CASSATGNSPLHF
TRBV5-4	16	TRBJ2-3	CASSYPTSGATDTQYF
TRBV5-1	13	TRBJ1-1	CASRETVKGEAFF
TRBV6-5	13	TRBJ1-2	CASSPSGRDGYTF
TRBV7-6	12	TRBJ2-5	CASIGQEETQYF
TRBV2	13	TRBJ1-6	CATSRDSTSPLHF
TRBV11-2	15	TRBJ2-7	CASSPRTGPSYEQYF
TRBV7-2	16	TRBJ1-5	CASSLVGRTGGQPQHF
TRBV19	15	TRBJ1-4	CASSIDTLSNEKLFF